Listed below are T cell receptor beta chains from one sample, sequenced in a study of T cell repertoires in cytomegalovirus infection. TCRdb processed the reads anew with MiXCR; each CDR3 protein has one entry. This table holds approximately 280,000 distinct CDR3 sequences, around 20% found once. These TCRs' antigens remain unknown. The sample consisted of cultured PBMCs, taken from culture after CMV antigen stimulation. The receptors shown here come from a human donor in good health (CMV status not recorded). Some clones in this sample may be carry-over from other donors' samples. Each CDR3 is given with its conserved first and last residue. Each record gives: J gene, V gene, clone size, D gene, CDR3 protein, CDR3 DNA. D genes are given only for firm matches. Clone size is given for some rows only: seen once, a few or many times, or a class if the clone is expanded.

TRBJ1-1,TRBV7-2,many,-,CASSLYRLNTEAFF,TGTGCCAGCAGCTTATATCGTCTGAACACTGAAGCTTTCTTT
TRBJ2-4,TRBV6-6,-,-,CASSTPGSGSKNIQYF,TGTGCCAGCAGTACCCCCGGGAGTGGGTCCAAAAACATTCAGTACTTC
TRBJ2-1,TRBV30,-,-,CAWSQSGAEQFF,TGTGCCTGGAGTCAATCAGGGGCTGAGCAGTTCTTC
TRBJ1-5,TRBV20-1,few,TRBD1,CSAEGQGKGQPQHF,TGCAGTGCAGAGGGACAGGGGAAGGGACAGCCCCAGCATTTT
TRBJ1-1,TRBV20-1,many,TRBD1,CSARANPGGSEAFF,TGCAGTGCTAGAGCCAATCCAGGGGGCTCGGAAGCTTTCTTT
TRBJ2-3,TRBV20-1,-,TRBD2,CSATGTSETDTQYF,TGCAGTGCTACCGGGACTAGCGAAACAGATACGCAGTATTTT
TRBJ2-1,TRBV7-2,-,TRBD2,CASSLGWTSYPFF,TGTGCCAGCAGCTTAGGGTGGACTAGCTATCCGTTCTTC
TRBJ2-5,TRBV7-2,many,TRBD1,CASSSDRGLGETQYF,TGTGCCAGCAGCTCCGACAGGGGGCTGGGGGAGACCCAGTACTTC
TRBJ2-5,TRBV11-2,-,TRBD2,CASSFGAGQETQYF,TGTGCCAGCAGCTTCGGAGCGGGACAAGAGACCCAGTACTTC
TRBJ2-4,TRBV7-2,many,-,CASSYRGQNIQYF,TGTGCCAGCAGCTATCGCGGCCAAAACATTCAGTACTTC
TRBJ2-5,TRBV6-2/TRBV6-3,-,-,CASRKWAGAARSWQETQYF,TGTGCCAGCAGGAAGTGGGCAGGGGCCGCTCGGTCGTGGCAAGAGACCCAGTACTTC
TRBJ2-3,TRBV5-4,-,-,CASSLSTLGDTQYF,TGTGCCAGCAGCTTGAGTACCTTGGGCGATACGCAGTATTTT
TRBJ2-3,TRBV12-3/TRBV12-4,-,-,CASSLDWVFTDFSTDTQYF,TGTGCCAGCAGTTTAGATTGGGTCTTTACGGACTTTAGCACAGATACGCAGTATTTT
TRBJ2-5,TRBV12-3/TRBV12-4,-,-,CASSSQGGRQETQYF,TGTGCCAGCAGTTCCCAGGGGGGGCGCCAAGAGACCCAGTACTTC
TRBJ2-1,TRBV6-5,many,TRBD2,CASSQGRAGGPAEQFF,TGTGCCAGCAGCCAGGGTCGGGCGGGAGGGCCGGCGGAGCAGTTCTTC
TRBJ1-1,TRBV11-3,few,-,CASSASEGNTEAFF,TGTGCCAGCAGCGCGTCGGAGGGGAACACTGAAGCTTTCTTT
TRBJ1-6,TRBV19,once,TRBD1,CASSNTGTGGRGSSPLHF,TGTGCCAGTAGTAATACCGGGACAGGGGGCCGGGGGAGTTCACCCCTCCACTTT
TRBJ2-3,TRBV11-2,few,-,CASRRGGQGLGADTQYF,TGTGCCAGCAGGAGGGGCGGCCAGGGGTTAGGCGCAGATACGCAGTATTTT
TRBJ1-1,TRBV25-1,-,-,CASRGRALNTEAFF,TGTGCCAGCAGGGGGAGGGCCCTGAACACTGAAGCTTTCTTT
TRBJ2-1,TRBV6-2/TRBV6-3,-,TRBD1,CASSKGRQGRYNEQFF,TGTGCCAGCTCTAAGGGGAGACAGGGGCGCTACAATGAGCAGTTCTTC
TRBJ2-4,TRBV27,-,TRBD2,CASSLNGGRRPKNIQYF,TGTGCCAGCAGTTTAAACGGCGGGAGGCGCCCCAAAAACATTCAGTACTTC
TRBJ1-6,TRBV6-5,few,TRBD1,CASRGTGVRSPLHF,TGTGCCAGCAGGGGGACAGGGGTTCGGTCACCCCTCCACTTT
TRBJ1-3,TRBV5-1,few,-,CASRWVASGNTIYF,TGCGCCAGCAGATGGGTGGCCTCTGGAAACACCATATATTTT
TRBJ1-1,TRBV12-3/TRBV12-4,-,-,CASSLAVHATEAFF,TGTGCCAGCAGTTTAGCTGTTCATGCCACTGAAGCTTTCTTT
TRBJ1-1,TRBV12-3/TRBV12-4,-,-,CASTKRGDLEAFF,TGTGCCAGCACCAAAAGGGGGGATTTGGAAGCTTTCTTT
TRBJ2-5,TRBV7-3,many,-,CASSLSGGETQYF,TGTGCCAGCAGCTTATCCGGAGGAGAGACCCAGTACTTC
TRBJ1-1,TRBV10-3,-,-,CAISQPGENTEAFF,TGTGCCATCAGTCAACCAGGGGAGAACACTGAAGCTTTCTTT
TRBJ2-1,TRBV2,-,-,CASRSRPDGEQFF,TGTGCCAGCAGGAGCAGGCCTGACGGTGAGCAGTTCTTC
TRBJ2-1,TRBV2,-,TRBD2,CASSEPGSSGRVSYNEQFF,TGTGCCAGCAGTGAACCGGGGTCTAGCGGGAGAGTCAGTTACAATGAGCAGTTCTTC
TRBJ1-1,TRBV7-2,many,TRBD1,CASSFSGQGEAFF,TGTGCCAGCAGCTTTTCAGGACAGGGAGAAGCTTTCTTT
TRBJ2-5,TRBV18,once,-,CASSRSFETQYF,TGTGCCAGCTCACGTAGTTTTGAGACCCAGTACTTC
TRBJ2-3,TRBV12-3/TRBV12-4,few,-,CASSLERVRTDTQYF,TGTGCCAGCAGTTTAGAGAGAGTGCGCACAGATACGCAGTATTTT
TRBJ2-1,TRBV20-1,-,TRBD1,CSARLGQGNTYNEQFF,TGCAGTGCTAGACTGGGACAGGGTAATACCTACAATGAGCAGTTCTTC